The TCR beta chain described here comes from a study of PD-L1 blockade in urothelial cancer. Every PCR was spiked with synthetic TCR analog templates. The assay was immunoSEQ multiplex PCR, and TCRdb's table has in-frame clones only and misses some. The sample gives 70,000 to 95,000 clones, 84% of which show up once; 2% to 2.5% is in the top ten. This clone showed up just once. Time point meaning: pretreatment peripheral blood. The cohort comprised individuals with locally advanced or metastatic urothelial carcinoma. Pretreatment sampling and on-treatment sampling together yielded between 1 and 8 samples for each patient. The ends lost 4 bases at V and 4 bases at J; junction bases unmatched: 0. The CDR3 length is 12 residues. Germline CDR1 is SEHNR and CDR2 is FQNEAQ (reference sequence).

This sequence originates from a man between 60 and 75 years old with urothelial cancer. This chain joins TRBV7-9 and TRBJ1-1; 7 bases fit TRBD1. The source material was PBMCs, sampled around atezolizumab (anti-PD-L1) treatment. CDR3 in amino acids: CASSWDSTEAFF. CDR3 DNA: TGTGCCAGCAGCTGGGACAGCACTGAAGCTTTCTTT.